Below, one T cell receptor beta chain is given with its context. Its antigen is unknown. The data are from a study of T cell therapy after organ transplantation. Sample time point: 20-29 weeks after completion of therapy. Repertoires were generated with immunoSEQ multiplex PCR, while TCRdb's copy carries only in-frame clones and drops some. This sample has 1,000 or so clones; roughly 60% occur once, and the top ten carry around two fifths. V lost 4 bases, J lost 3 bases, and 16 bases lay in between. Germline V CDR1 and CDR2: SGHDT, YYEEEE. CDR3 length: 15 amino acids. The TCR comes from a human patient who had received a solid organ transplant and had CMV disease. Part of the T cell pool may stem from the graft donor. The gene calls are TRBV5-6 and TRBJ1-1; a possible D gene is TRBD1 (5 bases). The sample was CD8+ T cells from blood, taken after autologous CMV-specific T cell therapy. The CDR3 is CASSERPGRHTEAFF. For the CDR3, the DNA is TGTGCCAGCAGCGAGAGGCCGGGACGTCACACTGAAGCTTTCTTT.